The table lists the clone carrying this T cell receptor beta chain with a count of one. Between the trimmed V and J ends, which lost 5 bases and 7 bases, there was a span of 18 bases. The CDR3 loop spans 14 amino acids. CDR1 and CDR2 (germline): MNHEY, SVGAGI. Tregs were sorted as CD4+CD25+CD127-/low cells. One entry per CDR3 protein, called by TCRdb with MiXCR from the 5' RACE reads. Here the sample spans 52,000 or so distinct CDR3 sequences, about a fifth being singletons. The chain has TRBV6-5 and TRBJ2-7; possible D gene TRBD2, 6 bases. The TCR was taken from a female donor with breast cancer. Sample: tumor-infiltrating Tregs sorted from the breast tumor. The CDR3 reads CASSPRDSFGEQYF. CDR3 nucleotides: TGTGCCAGCAGTCCCCGGGACTCCTTCGGTGAGCAGTACTTC.